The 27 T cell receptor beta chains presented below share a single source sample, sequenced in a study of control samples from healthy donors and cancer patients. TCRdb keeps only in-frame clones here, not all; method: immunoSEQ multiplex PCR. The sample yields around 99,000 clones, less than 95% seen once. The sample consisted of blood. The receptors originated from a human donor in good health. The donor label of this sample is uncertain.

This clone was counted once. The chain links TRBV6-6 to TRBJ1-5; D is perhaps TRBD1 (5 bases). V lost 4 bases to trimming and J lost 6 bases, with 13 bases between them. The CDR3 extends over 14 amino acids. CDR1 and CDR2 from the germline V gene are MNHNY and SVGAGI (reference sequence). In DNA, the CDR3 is TGTGCCAGCAGTTCGCAGGGTATCGGTCAGCCCCAGCATTTT. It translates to CASSSQGIGQPQHF.

The chain's CDR3 is CAIYRGTDTQYF. In nucleotides, the CDR3 is TGTGCCATCTACAGGGGAACAGATACGCAGTATTTT. The chain combines TRBV12-3 or TRBV12-4 with TRBJ2-3; 7 bases are shared with TRBD1. The length of the CDR3 is 12 residues. Losses at the gene ends were 10 bases for V and 3 bases for J; bases not matched to a gene: 4.

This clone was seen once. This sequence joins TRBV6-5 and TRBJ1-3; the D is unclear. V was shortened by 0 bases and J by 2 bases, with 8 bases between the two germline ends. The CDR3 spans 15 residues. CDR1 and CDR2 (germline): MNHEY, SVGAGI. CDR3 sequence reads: CASSYSRGPGNTIYF. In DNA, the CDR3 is TGTGCCAGCAGTTACTCGAGAGGGCCTGGAAACACCATATATTTT.

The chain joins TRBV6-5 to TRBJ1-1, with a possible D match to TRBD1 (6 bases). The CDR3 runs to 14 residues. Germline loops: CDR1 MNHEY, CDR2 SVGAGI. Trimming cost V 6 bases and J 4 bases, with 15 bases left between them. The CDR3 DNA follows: TGTGCCAGCAGACCTGGGGGCAAGGGCACTGAAGCTTTCTTT. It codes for CASRPGGKGTEAFF.

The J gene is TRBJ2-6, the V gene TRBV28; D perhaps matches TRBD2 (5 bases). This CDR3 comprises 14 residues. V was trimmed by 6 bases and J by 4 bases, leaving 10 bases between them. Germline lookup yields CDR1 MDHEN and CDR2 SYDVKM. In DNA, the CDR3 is TGTGCCAGCAGCGGGGTGCTGGGGGCCAACGTCCTGACTTTC. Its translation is CASSGVLGANVLTF.

CDR3 protein: CASSVRRPGNTIYF. CDR3 DNA: TGTGCCAGCAGCGTACGGAGACCTGGAAACACCATATATTTT. The genes are TRBV5-6 and TRBJ1-3; no definite D call. CDR1 and CDR2 (germline): SGHDT, YYEEEE. The CDR3 spans 14 residues. V lost 4 bases to trimming and J lost 2 bases, with 10 bases between them.

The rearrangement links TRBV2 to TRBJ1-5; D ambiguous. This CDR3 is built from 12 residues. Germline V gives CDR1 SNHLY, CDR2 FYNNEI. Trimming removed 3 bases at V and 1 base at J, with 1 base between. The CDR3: CASSDSNQPQHF. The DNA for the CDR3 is TGTGCCAGCAGTGACAGCAATCAGCCCCAGCATTTT.

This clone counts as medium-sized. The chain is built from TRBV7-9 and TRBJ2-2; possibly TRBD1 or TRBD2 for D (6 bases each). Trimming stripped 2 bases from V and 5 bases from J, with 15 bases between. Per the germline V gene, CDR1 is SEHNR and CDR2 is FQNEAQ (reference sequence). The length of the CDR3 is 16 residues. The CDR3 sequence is CASSLRGAEWTGELFF. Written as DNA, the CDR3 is TGTGCCAGCAGCTTAAGGGGGGCTGAATGGACCGGGGAGCTGTTTTTT. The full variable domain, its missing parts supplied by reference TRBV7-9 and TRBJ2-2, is DTGVSQNPRHKITKRGQNVTFRCDPISEHNRLYWYRQTLGQGPEFLTYFQNEAQLEKSRLLSDRFSAERPKGSFSTLEIQRTEQGDSAMYLCASSLRGAEWTGELFFGEGSRLTVL.

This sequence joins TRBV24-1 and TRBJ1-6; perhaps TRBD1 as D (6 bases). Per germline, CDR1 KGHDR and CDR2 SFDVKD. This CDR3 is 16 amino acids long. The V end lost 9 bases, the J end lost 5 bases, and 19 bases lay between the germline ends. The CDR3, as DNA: TGTGCCACCGTTGGAGGGGGAGACCGACATAATTCACCCCTCCACTTT. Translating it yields CATVGGGDRHNSPLHF.

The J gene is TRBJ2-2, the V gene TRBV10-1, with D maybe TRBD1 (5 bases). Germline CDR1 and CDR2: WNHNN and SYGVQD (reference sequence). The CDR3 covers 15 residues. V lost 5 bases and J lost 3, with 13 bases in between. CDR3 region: CASSQDRQYTGELFF. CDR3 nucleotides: TGCGCCAGCAGTCAAGACAGACAGTACACCGGGGAGCTGTTTTTT.

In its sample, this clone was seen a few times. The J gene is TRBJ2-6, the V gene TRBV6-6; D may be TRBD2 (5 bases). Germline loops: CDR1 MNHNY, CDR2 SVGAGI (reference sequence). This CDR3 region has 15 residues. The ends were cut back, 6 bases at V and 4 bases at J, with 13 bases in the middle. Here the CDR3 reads CASSPTSDGANVLTF. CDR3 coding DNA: TGTGCCAGCAGCCCCACTAGTGACGGGGCCAACGTCCTGACTTTC.

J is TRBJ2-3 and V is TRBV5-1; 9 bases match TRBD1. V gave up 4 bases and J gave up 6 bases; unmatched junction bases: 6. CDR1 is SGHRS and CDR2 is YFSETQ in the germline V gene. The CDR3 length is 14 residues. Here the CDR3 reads CASSTGQGLDTQYF. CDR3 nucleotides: TGCGCCAGCAGCACGGGACAGGGACTGGATACGCAGTATTTT.

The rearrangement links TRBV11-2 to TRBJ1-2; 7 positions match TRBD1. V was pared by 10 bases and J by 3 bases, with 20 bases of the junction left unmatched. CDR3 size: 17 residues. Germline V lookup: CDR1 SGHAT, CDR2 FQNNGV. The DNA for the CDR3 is TGTGCCACTCCAGACGTTGGCAGGGGGAATCGGTACTATGGCTACACCTTC. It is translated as CATPDVGRGNRYYGYTF.

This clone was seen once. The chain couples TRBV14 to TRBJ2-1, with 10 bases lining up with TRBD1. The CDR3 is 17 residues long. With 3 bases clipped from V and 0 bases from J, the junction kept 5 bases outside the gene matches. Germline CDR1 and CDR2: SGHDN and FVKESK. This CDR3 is CASSQPGQGSSYNEQFF. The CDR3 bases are TGTGCCAGCAGCCAGCCGGGACAGGGGAGCTCCTACAATGAGCAGTTCTTC.

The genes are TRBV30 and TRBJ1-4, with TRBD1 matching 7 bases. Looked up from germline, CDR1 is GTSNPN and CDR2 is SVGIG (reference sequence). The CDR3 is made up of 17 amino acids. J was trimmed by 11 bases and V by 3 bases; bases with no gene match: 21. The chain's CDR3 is CAWSPTGGTVFGGKLFF. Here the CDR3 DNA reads TGTGCCTGGAGCCCCACCGGGGGGACAGTTTTCGGGGGGAAACTGTTTTTT.

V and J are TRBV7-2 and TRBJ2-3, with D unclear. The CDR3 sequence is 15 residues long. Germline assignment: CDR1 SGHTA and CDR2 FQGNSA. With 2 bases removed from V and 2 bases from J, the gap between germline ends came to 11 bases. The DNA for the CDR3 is TGTGCCAGCAGCTTAACCGGCCAGACCACAGATACGCAGTATTTT. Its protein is CASSLTGQTTDTQYF.

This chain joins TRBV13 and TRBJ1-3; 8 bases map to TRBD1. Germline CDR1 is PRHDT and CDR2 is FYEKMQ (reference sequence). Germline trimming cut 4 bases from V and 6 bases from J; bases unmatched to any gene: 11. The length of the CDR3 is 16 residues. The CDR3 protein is CASSSRTATGVNTIYF. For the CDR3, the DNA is TGTGCCAGCAGCTCCAGGACAGCGACAGGGGTAAACACCATATATTTT. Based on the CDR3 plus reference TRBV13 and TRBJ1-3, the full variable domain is AAGVIQSPRHLIKEKRETATLKCYPIPRHDTVYWYQQGPGQDPQFLISFYEKMQSDKGSIPDRFSAQQFSDYHSELNMSSLELGDSALYFCASSSRTATGVNTIYFGEGSWLTVV.

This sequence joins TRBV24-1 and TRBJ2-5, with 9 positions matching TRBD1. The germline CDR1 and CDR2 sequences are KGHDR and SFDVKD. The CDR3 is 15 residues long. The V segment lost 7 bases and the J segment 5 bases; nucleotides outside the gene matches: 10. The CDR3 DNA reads TGTGCCACCAGCGGGACAGGGCTTGGAGAGGAGACCCAGTACTTC. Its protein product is CATSGTGLGEETQYF.

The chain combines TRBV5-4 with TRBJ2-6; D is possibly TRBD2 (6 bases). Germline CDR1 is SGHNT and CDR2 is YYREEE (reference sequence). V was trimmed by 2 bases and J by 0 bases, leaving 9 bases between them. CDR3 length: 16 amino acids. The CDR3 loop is CASSFRRDSGANVLTF. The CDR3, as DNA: TGTGCCAGCAGCTTCAGGCGGGACTCTGGGGCCAACGTCCTGACTTTC.

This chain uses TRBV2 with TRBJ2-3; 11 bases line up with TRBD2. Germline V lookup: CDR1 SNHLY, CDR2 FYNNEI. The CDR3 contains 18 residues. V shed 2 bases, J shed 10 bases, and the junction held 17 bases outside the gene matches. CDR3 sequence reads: CASSERFSGGAVLIPQYF. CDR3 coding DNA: TGTGCCAGCAGTGAAAGGTTTAGCGGGGGGGCCGTTCTTATACCGCAGTATTTT. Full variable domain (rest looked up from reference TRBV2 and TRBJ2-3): EPEVTQTPSHQVTQMGQEVILRCVPISNHLYFYWYRQILGQKVEFLVSFYNNEISEKSEIFDDQFSVERPDGSNFTLKIRSTKLEDSAMYFCASSERFSGGAVLIPQYFGPGTRLTVL.

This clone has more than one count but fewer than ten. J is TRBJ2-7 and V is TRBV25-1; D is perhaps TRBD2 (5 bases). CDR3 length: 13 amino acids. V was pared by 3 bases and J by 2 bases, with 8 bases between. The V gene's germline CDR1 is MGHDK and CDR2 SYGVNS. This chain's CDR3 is CASSEPGAYEQYF. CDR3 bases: TGTGCCAGCAGTGAGCCCGGGGCCTACGAGCAGTACTTC.

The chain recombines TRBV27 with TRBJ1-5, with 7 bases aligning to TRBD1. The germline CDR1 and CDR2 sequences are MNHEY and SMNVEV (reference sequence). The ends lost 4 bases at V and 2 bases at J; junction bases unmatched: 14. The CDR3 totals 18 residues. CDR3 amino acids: CASSSVPRTGWGNQPQHF. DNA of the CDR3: TGTGCCAGCAGTTCCGTACCCCGGACAGGTTGGGGCAATCAGCCCCAGCATTTT.

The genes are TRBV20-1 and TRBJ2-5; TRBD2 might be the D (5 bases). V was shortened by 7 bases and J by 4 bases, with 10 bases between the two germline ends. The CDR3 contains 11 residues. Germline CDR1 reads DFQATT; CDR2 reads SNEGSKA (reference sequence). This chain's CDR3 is CSGAGAETQYF. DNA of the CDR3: TGCAGTGGGGCGGGTGCAGAGACCCAGTACTTC.

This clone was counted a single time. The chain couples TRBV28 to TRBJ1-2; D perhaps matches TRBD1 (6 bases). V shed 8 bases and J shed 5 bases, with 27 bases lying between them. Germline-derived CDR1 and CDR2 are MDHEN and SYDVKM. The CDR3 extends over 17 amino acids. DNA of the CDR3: TGTGCCAGCGTTAAACGACTAGAAGGGGGGAGCAAGTATGGCTACACCTTC. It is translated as CASVKRLEGGSKYGYTF.

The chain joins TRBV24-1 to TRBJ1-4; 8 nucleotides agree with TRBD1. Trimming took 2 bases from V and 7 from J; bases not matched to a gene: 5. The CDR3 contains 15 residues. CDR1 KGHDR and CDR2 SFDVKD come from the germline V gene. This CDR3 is CATSDSAGGIEKLFF. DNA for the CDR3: TGTGCCACCAGTGATTCTGCAGGGGGCATTGAAAAACTGTTTTTT.

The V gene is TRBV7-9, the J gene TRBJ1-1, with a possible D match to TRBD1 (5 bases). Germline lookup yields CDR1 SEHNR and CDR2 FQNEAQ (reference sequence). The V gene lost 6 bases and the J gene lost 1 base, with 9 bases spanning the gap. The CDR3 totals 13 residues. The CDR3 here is CASSLQGNTEAFF. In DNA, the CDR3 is TGTGCCAGCAGTTTGCAGGGGAACACTGAAGCTTTCTTT.

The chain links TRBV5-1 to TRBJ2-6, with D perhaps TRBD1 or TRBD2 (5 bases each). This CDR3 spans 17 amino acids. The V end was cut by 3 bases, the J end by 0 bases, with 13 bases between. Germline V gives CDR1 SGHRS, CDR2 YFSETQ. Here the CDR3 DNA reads TGCGCCAGCAGCTCGGGACCTCTAACCTCTGGGGCCAACGTCCTGACTTTC. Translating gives CASSSGPLTSGANVLTF.